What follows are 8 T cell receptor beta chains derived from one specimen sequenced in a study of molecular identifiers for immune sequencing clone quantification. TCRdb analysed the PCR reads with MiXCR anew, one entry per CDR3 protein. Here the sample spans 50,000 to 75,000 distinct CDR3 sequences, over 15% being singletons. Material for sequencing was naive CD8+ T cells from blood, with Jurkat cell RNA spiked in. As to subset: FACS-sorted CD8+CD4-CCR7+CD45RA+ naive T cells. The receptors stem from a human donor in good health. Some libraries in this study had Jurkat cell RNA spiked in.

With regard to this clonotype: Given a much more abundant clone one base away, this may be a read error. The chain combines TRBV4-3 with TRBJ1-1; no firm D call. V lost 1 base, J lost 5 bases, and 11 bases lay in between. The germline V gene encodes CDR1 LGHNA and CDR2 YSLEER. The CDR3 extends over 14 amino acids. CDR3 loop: CASSQGEGATEAFF. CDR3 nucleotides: TGCGCCAGCAGCCAAGGAGAGGGCGCGACTGAAGCTTTCTTT.

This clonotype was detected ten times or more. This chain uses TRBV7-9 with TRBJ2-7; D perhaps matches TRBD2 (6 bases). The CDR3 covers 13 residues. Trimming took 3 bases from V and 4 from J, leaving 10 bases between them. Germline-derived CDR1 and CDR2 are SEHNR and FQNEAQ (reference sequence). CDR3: CASSFGGDYEQYF. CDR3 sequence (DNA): TGTGCCAGCAGCTTTGGCGGGGATTACGAGCAGTACTTC.

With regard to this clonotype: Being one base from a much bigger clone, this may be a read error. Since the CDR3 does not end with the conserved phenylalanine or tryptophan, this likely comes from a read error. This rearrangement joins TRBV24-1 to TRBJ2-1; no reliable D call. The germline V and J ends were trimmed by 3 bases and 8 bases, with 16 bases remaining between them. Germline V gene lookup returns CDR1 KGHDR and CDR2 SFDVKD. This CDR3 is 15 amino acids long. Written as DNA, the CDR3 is TGTGCCACCAGTGATATAACGGGCTTTAGGGATGAGCAGTTCCTC. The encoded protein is CATSDITGFRDEQFL.

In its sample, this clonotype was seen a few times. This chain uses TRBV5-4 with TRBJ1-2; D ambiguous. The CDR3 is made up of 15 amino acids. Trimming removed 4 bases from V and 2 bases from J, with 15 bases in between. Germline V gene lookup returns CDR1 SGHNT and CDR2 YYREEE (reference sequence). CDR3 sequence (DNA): TGTGCCAGCAGCCCGAAGGACGTATTCAACTATGGCTACACCTTC. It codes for CASSPKDVFNYGYTF.

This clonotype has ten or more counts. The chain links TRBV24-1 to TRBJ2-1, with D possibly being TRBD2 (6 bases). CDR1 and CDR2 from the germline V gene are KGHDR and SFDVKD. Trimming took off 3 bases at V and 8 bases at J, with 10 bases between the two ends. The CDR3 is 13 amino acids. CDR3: CATSDAGSDEQFF. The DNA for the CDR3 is TGTGCCACCAGTGATGCGGGGTCCGATGAGCAGTTCTTC.

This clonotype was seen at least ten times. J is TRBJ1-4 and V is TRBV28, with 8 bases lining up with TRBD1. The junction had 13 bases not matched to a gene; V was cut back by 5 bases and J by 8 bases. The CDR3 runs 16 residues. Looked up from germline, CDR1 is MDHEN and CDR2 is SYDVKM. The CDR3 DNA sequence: TGTGCCAGCAGTCCCTACCAGGGGGCGTTCGGAGAAAAACTGTTTTTT. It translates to CASSPYQGAFGEKLFF. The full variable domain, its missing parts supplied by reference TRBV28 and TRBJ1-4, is DVKVTQSSRYLVKRTGEKVFLECVQDMDHENMFWYRQDPGLGLRLIYFSYDVKMKEKGDIPEGYSVSREKKERFSLILESASTNQTSMYLCASSPYQGAFGEKLFFGSGTQLSVL.

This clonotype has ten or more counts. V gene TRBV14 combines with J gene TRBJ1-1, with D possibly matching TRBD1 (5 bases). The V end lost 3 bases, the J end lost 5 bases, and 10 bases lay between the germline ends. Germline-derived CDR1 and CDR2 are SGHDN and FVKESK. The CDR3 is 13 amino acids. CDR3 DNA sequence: TGTGCCAGCAGCCATTGGGGGGAGACTGAAGCTTTCTTT. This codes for CASSHWGETEAFF.

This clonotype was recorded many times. The chain's CDR3 is CASTRGAYTDTQYF. The DNA for the CDR3 is TGTGCCAGCACCCGGGGAGCTTACACAGATACGCAGTATTTT. The gene calls are TRBV27 and TRBJ2-3, with D perhaps matching TRBD2 (5 bases). The CDR3 has 14 amino acids. Germline assignment: CDR1 MNHEY and CDR2 SMNVEV (reference sequence). V was cut by 7 bases and J by 2 bases, with 13 bases left in between.